A single sample gave rise to the 19 T cell receptor beta chains below, sequenced in a study of blood T cell repertoires in COVID-19. The protocol was immunoSEQ multiplex PCR, while the TCRdb copy is restricted to in-frame clones and leaves out a portion. The table shows about 170,000 clones, with 83% occurring only once. Sequencing was performed on peripheral blood. All receptors derive from a woman at least 80 years old with acute or convalescent COVID-19.

V and J are TRBV4-3 and TRBJ2-7, with TRBD1 matching over 7 bases. The V and J ends lost 0 bases and 4 bases, in that order; junction bases with no gene match: 15. The CDR3 consists of 18 residues. Germline V gene data show CDR1 as LGHNA and CDR2 as YSLEER. This CDR3 is CASSQEAPDRASGYEQYF. The CDR3 DNA follows: TGCGCCAGCAGCCAAGAAGCACCCGACAGGGCTAGTGGTTACGAGCAGTACTTC.

This sequence joins TRBV29-1 and TRBJ2-7; D is possibly TRBD2 (6 bases). The CDR3 length is 14 residues. The germline V gene encodes CDR1 SQVTM and CDR2 ANQGSEA. Trimming left V 6 bases short and J 0 bases short, with 15 bases between. The CDR3 DNA sequence: TGCAGCGTGTCCGTAGCGGTCGACTCCTACGAGCAGTACTTC. Protein sequence: CSVSVAVDSYEQYF.

The CDR3 DNA reads TGCAGTGCTAGTGTAGCAGGGGGCGCGGGTGAAAAACTGTTTTTT. This translates into CSASVAGGAGEKLFF. V is TRBV20-1 and J is TRBJ1-4, with TRBD1 identical over 8 bases. This CDR3 contains 15 residues. Germline CDR1 and CDR2: DFQATT and SNEGSKA (reference sequence). The junction had 10 bases not matched to a gene; V was cut back by 3 bases and J by 7 bases.

This clone was seen more than once but under ten times. The V and J genes are TRBV5-4 and TRBJ2-3; 8 bases line up with TRBD1. The germline V gene encodes CDR1 SGHNT and CDR2 YYREEE (reference sequence). This CDR3 is built from 14 residues. V shed 4 bases and J 3 bases; nucleotides not matched to a gene: 4. Written as DNA, the CDR3 is TGTGCCAGCAGCAGAGGACAGGGAACAGATACGCAGTATTTT. Its protein product is CASSRGQGTDTQYF.

This sequence joins TRBV6-1 and TRBJ2-7; maybe TRBD1 (6 bases). The CDR3 has 16 residues. Germline V gene lookup returns CDR1 MNHNS and CDR2 SASEGT. V lost 2 bases to trimming and J lost 3 bases, with 17 bases between them. The CDR3 reads CASSEIQGPTRYEQYF. The CDR3 coding sequence is TGTGCCAGCAGTGAAATACAGGGCCCTACCCGCTACGAGCAGTACTTC.

The chain uses TRBV7-9 and TRBJ2-2; 9 nucleotides align to TRBD1. J lost 4 bases, V lost 5 bases, and 5 bases had no gene match. The CDR3 has 15 amino acids. Per the germline V gene, CDR1 is SEHNR and CDR2 is FQNEAQ (reference sequence). CDR3 protein: CASSKQGAPTGELFF. The CDR3 nucleotides read TGTGCCAGCAGCAAACAGGGGGCGCCCACCGGGGAGCTGTTTTTT.

This clone was seen a single time. The rearrangement links TRBV30 to TRBJ1-5, with a weak D call TRBD1 (5 bases). Germline V CDR1 and CDR2: GTSNPN, SVGIG (reference sequence). The CDR3 runs 14 residues. Trimming left V 4 bases short and J 5 bases short, with 15 bases between. The CDR3 protein is CAWTSQGPHQPQHF. The CDR3 DNA is TGTGCCTGGACAAGTCAGGGCCCTCATCAGCCCCAGCATTTT.

The V gene is TRBV29-1, the J gene TRBJ1-4; D perhaps matches TRBD1 (6 bases). V lost 1 base and J 8 bases, leaving 14 bases between the germline ends. Germline CDR1 and CDR2: SQVTM and ANQGSEA. The CDR3 extends over 14 amino acids. This CDR3 reads CSVEGGSGAEKLFF. CDR3 sequence (DNA): TGCAGCGTTGAAGGAGGGTCAGGGGCAGAAAAACTGTTTTTT.

The chain links TRBV5-6 to TRBJ1-5; D might be TRBD1 (6 bases). CDR3 length: 15 amino acids. V was pared by 4 bases and J by 7 bases, with 18 bases between. Germline CDR1 reads SGHDT; CDR2 reads YYEEEE. CDR3 nucleotide sequence: TGTGCCAGCAGCATCCGGGGGGGCGCGGGACAGCCCCAGCATTTT. Translating it yields CASSIRGGAGQPQHF.

V usage is TRBV3-1 (or the pseudogene TRBV3-2) and J usage is TRBJ2-1, with D perhaps TRBD1 (6 bases). This CDR3 has 11 residues. V was clipped by 1 base and J by 13 bases, with 8 bases between them. Germline lookup yields CDR1 LGHDT and CDR2 YNNKEL (reference sequence). The CDR3 DNA reads as TGTGCCAGCAGCCAAGCAGGGGAACAGTTCTTC. This codes for CASSQAGEQFF.

The chain joins TRBV4-3 to TRBJ2-1; D might be TRBD2 (5 bases). Germline V gene sequence: CDR1 LGHNA, CDR2 YSLEER. The CDR3 runs to 13 residues. V was shortened by 1 base and J by 13 bases, with 14 bases between the two germline ends. This CDR3 is CASSQGRGAEQFF. In nucleotides, the CDR3 is TGCGCCAGCAGCCAAGGGCGAGGAGCGGAACAGTTCTTC.

The CDR3 is CASSTSTGPSDTQYF. The DNA of the CDR3 is TGCGCCAGCAGCACGAGCACAGGGCCATCAGATACGCAGTATTTT. The chain combines TRBV5-1 with TRBJ2-3; a weak D match, TRBD1 (6 bases). Germline assignment: CDR1 SGHRS and CDR2 YFSETQ. The length of the CDR3 is 15 residues. V shed 4 bases and J shed 4 bases, with 16 bases lying between them.

The chain joins TRBV6-5 to TRBJ2-7; D remains unclear. The CDR3 runs to 12 residues. Trimming cost V 7 bases and J 3 bases, with 10 bases left between them. From germline, CDR1 is MNHEY and CDR2 SVGAGI. CDR3 sequence (DNA): TGTGCCAGCACCTCACAGTTCTACGAGCAGTACTTC. Protein: CASTSQFYEQYF.

This clone showed up just once. The genes are TRBV15 and TRBJ2-5; tentative D call: TRBD2 (6 bases). The CDR3 loop spans 13 amino acids. Germline CDR1 LNHNV, CDR2 YYDKDF (reference sequence). The V end lost 5 bases, the J end lost 5 bases, and 12 bases lay between the germline ends. In DNA form, the CDR3 reads TGTGCCACCAGCGGGACTGGGGACGAGACCCAGTACTTC. Residues: CATSGTGDETQYF.

The rearrangement uses TRBV5-5 and TRBJ1-2; 9 positions match TRBD1. Per the germline V gene, CDR1 is SGHKS and CDR2 is YYEKEE (reference sequence). This CDR3 has 17 amino acids. J lost 4 bases, V lost 4 bases, and 14 bases had no gene match. CDR3 amino acids: CASSPQVGTGLGYGYTF. In DNA form, the CDR3 reads TGTGCCAGCAGCCCCCAGGTTGGGACAGGGTTGGGCTATGGCTACACCTTC.

The V gene is TRBV19, the J gene TRBJ1-1; TRBD1 matches 9 bases. The J segment lost 4 bases and the V segment lost 9 bases, leaving 9 bases of the junction unmatched. In germline, CDR1 is LNHDA, CDR2 SQIVND (reference sequence). This CDR3 has 14 residues. This CDR3 is CASRGLQGATEAFF. In nucleotides, the CDR3 is TGTGCCAGCCGGGGATTACAGGGGGCCACTGAAGCTTTCTTT.

The chain employs TRBV7-8 and TRBJ2-7; D unclear. Germline CDR1 is SGHVS and CDR2 is FQNEAQ. V was clipped by 0 bases and J by 7 bases, with 7 bases between them. The CDR3 sequence is 12 residues long. The chain's CDR3 is CASSLAVGEQYF. In DNA, the CDR3 is TGTGCCAGCAGCTTAGCGGTCGGGGAGCAGTACTTC.

The chain carries TRBV10-3 and TRBJ2-1; 9 positions match TRBD1. J was trimmed by 7 bases and V by 4 bases; bases with no gene match: 5. From germline, CDR1 is ENHRY and CDR2 SYGVKD. The CDR3 spans 14 residues. CDR3 DNA: TGTGCCATCAGTGGGGGGACAGGGAGGAATGAGCAGTTCTTC. As protein: CAISGGTGRNEQFF.

V is TRBV30 and J is TRBJ2-7; TRBD1 matches 7 bases. V shed 6 bases, J shed 4 bases, and the junction held 9 bases outside the gene matches. CDR1 GTSNPN and CDR2 SVGIG come from the germline V gene (reference sequence). This CDR3 has 13 amino acids. The CDR3 reads CACHRGAGYEQYF. The CDR3 DNA is TGTGCCTGCCACAGGGGCGCTGGGTACGAGCAGTACTTC.